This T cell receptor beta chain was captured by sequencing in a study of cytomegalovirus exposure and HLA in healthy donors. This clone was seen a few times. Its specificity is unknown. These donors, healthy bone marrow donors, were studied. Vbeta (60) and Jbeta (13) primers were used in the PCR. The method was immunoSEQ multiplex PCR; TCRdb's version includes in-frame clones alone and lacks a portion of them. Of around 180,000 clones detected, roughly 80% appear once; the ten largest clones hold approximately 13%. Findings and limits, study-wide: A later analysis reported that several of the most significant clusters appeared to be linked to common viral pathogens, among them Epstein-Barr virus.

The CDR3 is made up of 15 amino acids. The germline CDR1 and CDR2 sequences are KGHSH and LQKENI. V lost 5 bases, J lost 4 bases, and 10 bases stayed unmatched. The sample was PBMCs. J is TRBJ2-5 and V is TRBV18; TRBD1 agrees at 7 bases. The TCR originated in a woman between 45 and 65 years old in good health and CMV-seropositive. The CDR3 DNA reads TGTGCCAGCTCATCTGAGACAGGGCCGGGAGAGACCCAGTACTTC. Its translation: CASSSETGPGETQYF.